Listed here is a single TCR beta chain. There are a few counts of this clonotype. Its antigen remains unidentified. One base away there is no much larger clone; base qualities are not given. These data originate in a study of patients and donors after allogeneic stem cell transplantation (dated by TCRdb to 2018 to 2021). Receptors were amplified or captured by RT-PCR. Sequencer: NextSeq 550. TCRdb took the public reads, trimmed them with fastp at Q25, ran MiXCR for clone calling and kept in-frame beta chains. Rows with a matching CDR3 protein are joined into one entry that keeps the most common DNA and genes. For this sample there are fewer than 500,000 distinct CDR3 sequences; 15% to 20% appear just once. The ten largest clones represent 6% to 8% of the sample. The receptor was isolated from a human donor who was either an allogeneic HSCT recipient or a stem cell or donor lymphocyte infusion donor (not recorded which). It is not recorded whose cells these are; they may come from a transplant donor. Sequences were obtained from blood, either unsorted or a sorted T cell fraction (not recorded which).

CDR3 sequence: CASSPPGTTDTQYF. The DNA sequence is given as TGTGCCAGCAGCCCGCCAGGGACCACAGATACGCAGTATTTT. The chain is made from TRBV7-9 and TRBJ2-3; the D call could be TRBD1 or TRBD2, with each sharing 5 bases. Deletion took 5 bases off V and 2 bases off J, with a span of 11 bases between the germline ends. The CDR3 runs 14 amino acids, cysteine and phenylalanine included. The entry retains the CDR3 DNA only, 42 bases that are in frame from base 1. CDR1 is given as SEHNR and CDR2 as FQNEAQ, both from the germline V gene (reference sequence).